The source of this T cell receptor (beta chain) is a study of OX40 agonist ivuxolimab in advanced cancers. As for the study in general: Hepatocellular carcinoma, melanoma, renal cell or head and neck cancer occurred in dose-escalation patients. Partial responses were achieved by three patients, of whom one had hepatocellular carcinoma and two had cutaneous melanoma.

Libraries were prepared by immunoSEQ multiplex PCR; TCRdb keeps only in-frame clonotypes and omits some of them. The sample yields roughly 95,000 clones, 65% to 90% seen once. Overall study results and limits: Dosing at 0.1 to 3.0 mg/kg was accompanied by clonal expansion of CD4+ and CD8+ blood T cells by week 6.

A note on this clone: Its matching antigen is unknown.

Autoimmune disease history or systemic immunosuppression led to patient exclusion. Germline CDR1 MGHRA, CDR2 YSYEKL. Losses at the gene ends were 3 bases for V and 7 bases for J; bases not matched to a gene: 8. The CDR3 covers 15 residues. Sequences were derived from CD4+ or CD8+ T cells sorted from blood, sampled in a trial of the OX40 agonist ivuxolimab. This TCR derives from an adult with an advanced solid tumor such as melanoma, head and neck, liver or kidney cancer. The rearrangement joins TRBV4-1 to TRBJ1-4; TRBD1 matches at 7 bases. CDR3 amino acids: CASSHRQGEGEKLFF. CDR3 DNA: TGCGCCAGCAGCCACCGACAGGGTGAGGGTGAAAAACTGTTTTTT.